The clone carrying this T cell receptor beta chain was seen only once. As yet, its antigen is unknown. This sample was taken from a study of T-cell memory formation after mild COVID-19. Germline V gene lookup returns CDR1 SGHTA and CDR2 FQGNSA. J lost 6 bases, V lost 5 bases, and 6 bases had no gene match. The CDR3 loop spans 13 amino acids. Constant-segment primers were used for 5'RACE, and the resulting TCR alpha and TCR beta cDNA libraries carried sample barcodes and UMIs. TCRdb independently ran MiXCR on the 5' RACE reads; one entry per CDR3 protein. The sample has more than 250,000 distinct CDR3 sequences, around 15% seen once; the top ten hold approximately 25%. Study findings and constraints: The finding that pre-infection memory included some responding clones suggested that cross-reactive memory joined.

This receptor was taken from a man in his late teens or twenties who had mild COVID-19 (a few samples of this study predate the infection). Cell type and time point are not known. The sample taken for sequencing was PBMCs or a T cell subset sorted from them (not recorded which). This sequence joins TRBV7-2 and TRBJ2-5; 7 bases are shared with TRBD1. The CDR3 reads CASSETGYKTQYF. CDR3 nucleotide sequence: TGTGCCAGCAGCGAGACAGGGTACAAGACCCAGTACTTC. Using reference TRBV7-2 and TRBJ2-5 for the parts outside the CDR3, the full variable domain is GAGVSQSPSNKVTEKGKDVELRCDPISGHTALYWYRQSLGQGLEFLIYFQGNSAPDKSGLPSDRFSAERTGGSVSTLTIQRTQQEDSAVYLCASSETGYKTQYFGPGTRLLVL.